A single sample is the source of the 3 T cell receptor beta chains below, sequenced in a study of cytomegalovirus exposure and HLA in healthy donors. Libraries were prepared by immunoSEQ multiplex PCR; TCRdb keeps only in-frame clonotypes and omits some of them. The sample has approximately 50,000 clones, over 75% seen once; the top ten hold about 6.7%. The sequenced sample consisted of PBMCs. The receptor set was obtained from a woman aged 30 to 39 in good health and CMV-seronegative.

The CDR3 loop reads CASRETSRGTGELFF. The CDR3 DNA follows: TGTGCCAGCAGAGAAACATCCAGGGGAACCGGGGAGCTGTTTTTT. J is TRBJ2-2 and V is TRBV28; a possible D gene is TRBD1 (6 bases). The V gene lost 6 bases and the J gene lost 5 bases, with 16 bases spanning the gap. The CDR3 covers 15 residues. Germline V gene lookup returns CDR1 MDHEN and CDR2 SYDVKM.

V usage is TRBV6-5 and J usage is TRBJ2-7; 9 bases align to TRBD1. After removal of 2 bases from V and 8 bases from J, the junction contained 13 bases not matched to a gene. Germline V CDR1 and CDR2: MNHEY, SVGAGI. The CDR3 runs 16 residues. The CDR3 nucleotides are TGTGCCAGCAGTTACGGTCTCCGGGACAGGGCCTCTAAGCAGTACTTC. The encoded protein is CASSYGLRDRASKQYF.

This chain connects TRBV19 to TRBJ1-5; unclear D gene. In germline, CDR1 is LNHDA, CDR2 SQIVND (reference sequence). The CDR3 has 14 amino acids. The V end was cut by 3 bases, the J end by 2 bases, with 8 bases between. CDR3 sequence: CASSIRQGNQPQHF. The CDR3, as DNA: TGTGCCAGTAGTATCCGGCAGGGCAATCAGCCCCAGCATTTT.